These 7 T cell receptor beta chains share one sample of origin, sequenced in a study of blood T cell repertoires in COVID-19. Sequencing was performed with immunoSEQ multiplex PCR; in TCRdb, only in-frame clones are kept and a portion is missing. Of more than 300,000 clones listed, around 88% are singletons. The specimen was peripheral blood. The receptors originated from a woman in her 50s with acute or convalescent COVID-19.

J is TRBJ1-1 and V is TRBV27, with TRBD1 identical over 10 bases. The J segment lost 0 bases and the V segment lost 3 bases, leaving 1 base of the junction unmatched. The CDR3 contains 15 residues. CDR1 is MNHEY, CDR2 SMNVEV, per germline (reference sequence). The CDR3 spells CASSFGTGVNTEAFF. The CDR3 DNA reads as TGTGCCAGCAGTTTCGGGACAGGGGTGAACACTGAAGCTTTCTTT.

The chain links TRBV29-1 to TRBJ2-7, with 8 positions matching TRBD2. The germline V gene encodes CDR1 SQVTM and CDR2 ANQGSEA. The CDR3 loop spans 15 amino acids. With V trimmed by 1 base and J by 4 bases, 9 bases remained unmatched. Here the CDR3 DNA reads TGCAGCGTTGAAGGGGTGACTAGCGACAGATACGAGCAGTACTTC. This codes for CSVEGVTSDRYEQYF.

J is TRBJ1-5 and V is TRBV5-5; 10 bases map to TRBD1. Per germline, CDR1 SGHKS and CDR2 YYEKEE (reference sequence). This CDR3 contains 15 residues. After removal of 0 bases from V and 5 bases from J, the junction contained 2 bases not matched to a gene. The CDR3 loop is CASSLGDRGYQPQHF. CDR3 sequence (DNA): TGTGCCAGCAGCTTGGGGGACAGGGGCTATCAGCCCCAGCATTTT.

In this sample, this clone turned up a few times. In DNA, the CDR3 is TGTGCCAGTAGCCGAACGCGGGTGAACTACAATGAGCAGTTCTTC. Translated: CASSRTRVNYNEQFF. This chain joins TRBV19 and TRBJ2-1, with D possibly TRBD2 on 5 matching bases. Germline V gives CDR1 LNHDA, CDR2 SQIVND (reference sequence). The CDR3 loop spans 15 amino acids. V lost 6 bases and J lost 3, with 15 bases in between.

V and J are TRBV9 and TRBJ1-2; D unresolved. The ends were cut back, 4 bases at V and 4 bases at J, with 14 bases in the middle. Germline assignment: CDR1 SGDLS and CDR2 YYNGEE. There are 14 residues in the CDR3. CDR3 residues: CASSPQRGVYGYTF. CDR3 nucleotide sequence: TGTGCCAGCAGCCCCCAGCGCGGGGTCTATGGCTACACCTTC.

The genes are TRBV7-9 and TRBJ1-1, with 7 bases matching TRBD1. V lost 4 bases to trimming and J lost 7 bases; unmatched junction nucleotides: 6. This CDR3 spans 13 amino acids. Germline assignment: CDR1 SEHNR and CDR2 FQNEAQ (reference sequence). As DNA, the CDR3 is TGTGCCAGCAGCTCGACAGGGAAAAATGAAGCTTTCTTT. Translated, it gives CASSSTGKNEAFF.

The CDR3, as DNA: TGTGCCAGCAGCCTGTCGCGAGCGGGCAATGAGCAGTTCTTC. It yields the protein CASSLSRAGNEQFF. This rearrangement joins TRBV3-1 (or the pseudogene TRBV3-2) to TRBJ2-1; a possible D gene is TRBD2 (6 bases). Trimming shortened V by 4 bases and J by 6 bases, and 13 bases separated the two germline ends. The CDR3 runs to 14 residues. Germline CDR1 LGHDT, CDR2 YNNKEL (reference sequence).